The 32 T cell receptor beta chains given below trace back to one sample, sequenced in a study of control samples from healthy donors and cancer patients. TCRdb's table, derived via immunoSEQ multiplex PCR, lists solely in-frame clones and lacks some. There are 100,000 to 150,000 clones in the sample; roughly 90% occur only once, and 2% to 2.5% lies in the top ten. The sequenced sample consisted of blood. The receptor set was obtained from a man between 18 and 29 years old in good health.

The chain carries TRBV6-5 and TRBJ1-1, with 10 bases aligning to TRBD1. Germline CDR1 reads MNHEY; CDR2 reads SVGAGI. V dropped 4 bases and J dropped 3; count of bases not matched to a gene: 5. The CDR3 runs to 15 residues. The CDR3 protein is CASSFTGTGDTEAFF. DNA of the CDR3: TGTGCCAGCAGTTTTACCGGGACAGGGGACACTGAAGCTTTCTTT.

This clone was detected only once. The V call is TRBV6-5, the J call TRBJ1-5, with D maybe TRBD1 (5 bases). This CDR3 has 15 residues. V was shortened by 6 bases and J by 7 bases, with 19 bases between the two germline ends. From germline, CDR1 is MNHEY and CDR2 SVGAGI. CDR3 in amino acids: CASRPHQGFGQPQHF. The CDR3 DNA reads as TGTGCCAGCAGGCCCCATCAGGGTTTTGGGCAGCCCCAGCATTTT.

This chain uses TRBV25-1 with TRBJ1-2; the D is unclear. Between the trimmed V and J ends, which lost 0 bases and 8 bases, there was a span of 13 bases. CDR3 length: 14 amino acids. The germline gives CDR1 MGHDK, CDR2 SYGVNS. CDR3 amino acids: CASSEYRQTSGYTF. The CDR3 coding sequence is TGTGCCAGCAGTGAATATAGGCAGACATCCGGCTACACCTTC.

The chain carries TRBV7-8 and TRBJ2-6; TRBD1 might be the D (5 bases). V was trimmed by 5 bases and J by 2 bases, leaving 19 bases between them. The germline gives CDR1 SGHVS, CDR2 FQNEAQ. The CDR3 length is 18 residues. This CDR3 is CASSRGRQGAPGANVLTF. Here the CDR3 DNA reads TGTGCCAGCAGCAGAGGCCGGCAGGGCGCCCCTGGGGCCAACGTCCTGACTTTC.

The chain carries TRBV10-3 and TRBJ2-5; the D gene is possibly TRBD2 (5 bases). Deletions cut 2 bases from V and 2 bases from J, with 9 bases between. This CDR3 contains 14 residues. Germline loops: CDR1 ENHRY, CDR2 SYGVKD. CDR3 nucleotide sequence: TGTGCCATCAGTGAGCGGGGATGGCAAGAGACCCAGTACTTC. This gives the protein CAISERGWQETQYF.

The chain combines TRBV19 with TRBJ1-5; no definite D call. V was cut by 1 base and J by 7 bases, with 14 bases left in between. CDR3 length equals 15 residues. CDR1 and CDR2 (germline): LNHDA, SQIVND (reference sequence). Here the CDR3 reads CASSIGGSNGQPQHF. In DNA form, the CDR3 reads TGTGCCAGTAGTATAGGGGGTTCTAATGGACAGCCCCAGCATTTT.

The DNA for the CDR3 is TGTGCCAGCAACAGGGAAAAACACGAGCAGTACTTC. Residues: CASNREKHEQYF. The chain couples TRBV2 to TRBJ2-7; D is possibly TRBD1 (6 bases). The V end was cut by 7 bases, the J end by 5 bases, with 12 bases between. This CDR3 is built from 12 residues. Germline CDR1 and CDR2: SNHLY and FYNNEI.

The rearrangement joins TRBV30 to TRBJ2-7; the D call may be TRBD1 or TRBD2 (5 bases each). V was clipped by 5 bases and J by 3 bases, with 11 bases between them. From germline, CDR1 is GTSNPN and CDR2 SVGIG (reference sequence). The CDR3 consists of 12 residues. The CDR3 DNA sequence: TGTGCCTGGGGGACCGACAGCTACGAGCAGTACTTC. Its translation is CAWGTDSYEQYF.

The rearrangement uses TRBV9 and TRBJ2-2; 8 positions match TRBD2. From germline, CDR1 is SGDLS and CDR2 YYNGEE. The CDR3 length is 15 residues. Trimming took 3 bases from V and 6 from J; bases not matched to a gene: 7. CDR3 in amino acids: CASSGVAGTSGELFF. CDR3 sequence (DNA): TGTGCCAGCAGCGGCGTAGCGGGAACCTCCGGGGAGCTGTTTTTT.

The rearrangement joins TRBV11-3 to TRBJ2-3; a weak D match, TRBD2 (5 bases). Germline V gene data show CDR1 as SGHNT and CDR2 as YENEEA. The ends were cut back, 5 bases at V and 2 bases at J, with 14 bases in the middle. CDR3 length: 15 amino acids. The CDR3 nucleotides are TGTGCCAGCAGCCTAAGCGGAACTAACACAGATACGCAGTATTTT. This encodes CASSLSGTNTDTQYF.

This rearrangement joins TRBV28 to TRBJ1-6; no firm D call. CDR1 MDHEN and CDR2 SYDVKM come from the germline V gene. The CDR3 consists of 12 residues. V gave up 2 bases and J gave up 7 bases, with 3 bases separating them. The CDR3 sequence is CASSLGNSPLHF. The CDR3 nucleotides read TGTGCCAGCAGTTTAGGGAATTCACCCCTCCACTTT.

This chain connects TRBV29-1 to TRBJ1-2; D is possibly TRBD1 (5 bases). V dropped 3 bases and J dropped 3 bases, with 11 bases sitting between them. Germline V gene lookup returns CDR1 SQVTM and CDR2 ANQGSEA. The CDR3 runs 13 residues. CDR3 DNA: TGCAGCGTTGACGGGGGATCCGACTATGGCTACACCTTC. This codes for CSVDGGSDYGYTF.

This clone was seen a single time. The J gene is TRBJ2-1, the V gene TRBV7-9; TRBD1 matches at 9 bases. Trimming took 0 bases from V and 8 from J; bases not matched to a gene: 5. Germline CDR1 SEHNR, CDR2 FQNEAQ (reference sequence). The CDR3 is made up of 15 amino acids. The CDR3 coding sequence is TGTGCCAGCAGCTTAGCGACAGGGGGAGACGATGAGCAGTTCTTC. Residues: CASSLATGGDDEQFF.

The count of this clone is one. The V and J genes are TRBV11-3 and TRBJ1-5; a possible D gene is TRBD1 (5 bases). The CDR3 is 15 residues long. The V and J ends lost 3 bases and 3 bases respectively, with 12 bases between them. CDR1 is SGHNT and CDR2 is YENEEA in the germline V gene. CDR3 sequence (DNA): TGTGCCAGCAGCTTGGGGTCAGGGTTCAATCAGCCCCAGCATTTT. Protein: CASSLGSGFNQPQHF.

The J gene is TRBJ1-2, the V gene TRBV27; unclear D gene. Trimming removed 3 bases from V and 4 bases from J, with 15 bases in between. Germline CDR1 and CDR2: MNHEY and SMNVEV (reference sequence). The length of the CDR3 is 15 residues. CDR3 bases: TGTGCCAGCAGTTTTGTCGGGTCGGCAGGCTATGGCTACACCTTC. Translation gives CASSFVGSAGYGYTF.

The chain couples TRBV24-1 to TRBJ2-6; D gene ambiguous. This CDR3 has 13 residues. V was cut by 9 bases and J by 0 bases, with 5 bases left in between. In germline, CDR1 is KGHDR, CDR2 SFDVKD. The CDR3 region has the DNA TGTGCCACCCAAAGCTCTGGGGCCAACGTCCTGACTTTC. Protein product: CATQSSGANVLTF.

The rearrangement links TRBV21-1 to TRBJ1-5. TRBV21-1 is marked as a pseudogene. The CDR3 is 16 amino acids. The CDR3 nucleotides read TGTGCCAGCAGCTCCCGCCGGGCCCTGGACGATCAGCCCCAGCATTTT. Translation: CASSSRRALDDQPQHF.

The CDR3 nucleotides are TGTGCCAGCAGCGTAGGCGGGACCTCCTACAATGAGCAGTTCTTC. Translated, it gives CASSVGGTSYNEQFF. The V call is TRBV9, the J call TRBJ2-1; possibly TRBD2 for D (6 bases). The V gene lost 0 bases and the J gene lost 0 bases, with 7 bases spanning the gap. The CDR3 is 15 amino acids. The germline CDR1 and CDR2 sequences are SGDLS and YYNGEE.

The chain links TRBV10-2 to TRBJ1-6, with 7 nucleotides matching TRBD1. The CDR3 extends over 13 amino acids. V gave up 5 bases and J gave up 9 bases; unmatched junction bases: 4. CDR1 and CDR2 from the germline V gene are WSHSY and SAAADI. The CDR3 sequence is CASSQGEVSPLHF. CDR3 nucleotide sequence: TGCGCCAGCAGTCAGGGGGAGGTTTCACCCCTCCACTTT.

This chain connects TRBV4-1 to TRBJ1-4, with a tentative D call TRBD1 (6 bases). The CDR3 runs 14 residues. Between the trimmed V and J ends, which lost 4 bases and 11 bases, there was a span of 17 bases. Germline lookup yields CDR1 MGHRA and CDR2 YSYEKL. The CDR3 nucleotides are TGCGCCAGCAGCCGAGGGGGAGGGAGTGGGAAACTGTTTTTT. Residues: CASSRGGGSGKLFF.

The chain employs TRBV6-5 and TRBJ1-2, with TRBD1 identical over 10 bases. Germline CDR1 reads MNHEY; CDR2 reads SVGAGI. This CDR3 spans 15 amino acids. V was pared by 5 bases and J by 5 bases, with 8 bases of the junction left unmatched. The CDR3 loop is CASSNPGTGEYGYTF. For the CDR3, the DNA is TGTGCCAGCAGTAACCCCGGGACAGGGGAGTATGGCTACACCTTC.

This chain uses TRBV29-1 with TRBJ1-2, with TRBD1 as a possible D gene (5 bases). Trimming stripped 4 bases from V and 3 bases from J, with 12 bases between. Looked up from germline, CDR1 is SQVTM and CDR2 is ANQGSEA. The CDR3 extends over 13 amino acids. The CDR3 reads CSVVGGVDYGYTF. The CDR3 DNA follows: TGCAGCGTTGTCGGGGGTGTCGACTATGGCTACACCTTC.

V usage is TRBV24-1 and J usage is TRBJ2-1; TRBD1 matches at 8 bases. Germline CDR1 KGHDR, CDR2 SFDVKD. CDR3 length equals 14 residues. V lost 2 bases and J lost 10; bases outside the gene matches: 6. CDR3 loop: CATSDYYRGEEQFF. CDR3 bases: TGTGCCACCAGTGATTATTACAGGGGGGAGGAGCAGTTCTTC.

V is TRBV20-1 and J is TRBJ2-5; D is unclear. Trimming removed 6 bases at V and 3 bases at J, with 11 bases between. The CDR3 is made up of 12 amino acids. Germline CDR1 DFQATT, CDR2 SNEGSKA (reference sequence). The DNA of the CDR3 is TGCAGTGCCAGTTTGGGGAAAGAGACCCAGTACTTC. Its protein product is CSASLGKETQYF.

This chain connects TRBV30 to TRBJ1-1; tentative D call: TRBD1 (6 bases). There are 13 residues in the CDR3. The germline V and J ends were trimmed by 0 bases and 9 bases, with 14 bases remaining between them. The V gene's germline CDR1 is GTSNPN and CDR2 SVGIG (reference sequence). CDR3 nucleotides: TGTGCCTGGAGTGTACAAGGGGGAATCAAAGCTTTCTTT. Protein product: CAWSVQGGIKAFF. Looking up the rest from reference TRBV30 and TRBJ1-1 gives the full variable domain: SQTIHQWPATLVQPVGSPLSLECTVEGTSNPNLYWYRQAAGRGLQLLFYSVGIGQISSEVPQNLSASRPQDRQFILSSKKLLLSDSGFYLCAWSVQGGIKAFFGQGTRLTVV.

The CDR3 nucleotides read TGTGCCAGCAGCCAAAGGGGGACTAGCGGCAATCCCTCCTACGAGCAGTACTTC. It codes for CASSQRGTSGNPSYEQYF. The J gene is TRBJ2-7, the V gene TRBV3-1 (or the pseudogene TRBV3-2), with 11 bases fitting TRBD2. From germline, CDR1 is LGHDT and CDR2 YNNKEL (reference sequence). The CDR3 consists of 18 residues. V lost 2 bases, J lost 0 bases, and 9 bases stayed unmatched.

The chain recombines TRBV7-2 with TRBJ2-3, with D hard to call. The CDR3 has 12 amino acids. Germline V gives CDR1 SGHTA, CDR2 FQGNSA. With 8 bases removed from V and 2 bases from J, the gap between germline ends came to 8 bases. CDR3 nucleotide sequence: TGTGCCAGCGGAATATACACAGATACGCAGTATTTT. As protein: CASGIYTDTQYF.

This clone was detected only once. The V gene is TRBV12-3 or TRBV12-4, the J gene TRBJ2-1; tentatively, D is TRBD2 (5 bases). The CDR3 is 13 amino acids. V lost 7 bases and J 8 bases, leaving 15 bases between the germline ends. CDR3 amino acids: CASTPEVRDEQFF. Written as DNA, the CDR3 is TGTGCCAGCACCCCGGAGGTTCGCGATGAGCAGTTCTTC.

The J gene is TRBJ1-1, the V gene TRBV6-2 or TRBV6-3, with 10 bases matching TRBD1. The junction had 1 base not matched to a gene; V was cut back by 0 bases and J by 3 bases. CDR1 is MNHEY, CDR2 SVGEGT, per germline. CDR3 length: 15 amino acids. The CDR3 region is CASSYSGTGDTEAFF. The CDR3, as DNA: TGTGCCAGCAGTTACTCAGGGACAGGGGACACTGAAGCTTTCTTT.

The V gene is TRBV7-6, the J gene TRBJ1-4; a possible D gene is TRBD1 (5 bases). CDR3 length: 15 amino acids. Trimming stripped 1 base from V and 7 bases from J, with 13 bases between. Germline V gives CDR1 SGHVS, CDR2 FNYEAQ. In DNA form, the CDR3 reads TGTGCCAGCAGCTTAGAGGGCAGGGTTCGTGAAAAACTGTTTTTT. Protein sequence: CASSLEGRVREKLFF.

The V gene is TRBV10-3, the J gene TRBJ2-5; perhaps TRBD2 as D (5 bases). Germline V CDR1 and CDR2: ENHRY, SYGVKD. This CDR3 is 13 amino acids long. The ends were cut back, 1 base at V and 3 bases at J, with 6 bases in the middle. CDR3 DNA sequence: TGTGCCATCAGTGAGTGGGGAGAAGAGACCCAGTACTTC. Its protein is CAISEWGEETQYF.

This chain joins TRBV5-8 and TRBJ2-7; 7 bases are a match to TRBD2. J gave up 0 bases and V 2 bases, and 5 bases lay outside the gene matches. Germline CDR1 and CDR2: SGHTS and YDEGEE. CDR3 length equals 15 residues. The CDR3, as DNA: TGTGCCAGCAGCTTCGGGTGGACTAGCTCCTACGAGCAGTACGTC. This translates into CASSFGWTSSYEQYV.